The entry below gives a single TCR beta chain sequence along with its context. Its specificity is unknown. Libraries were prepared by immunoSEQ multiplex PCR; TCRdb keeps only in-frame clonotypes and omits some of them. This sample carries roughly 140,000 clones, about nine tenths of them seen once, and the ten largest clones take 2.5% to 3%. The data were obtained in a study of T cell responses to AZD1222 COVID-19 vaccine. Study-level results: Only 5 or 6 AZD1222 recipients were seropositive at baseline. Reportedly, nearly half the spike-specific TCRs target unmutated variant regions. Among the donors, most were white British and more were female, and clonal diversity was possibly underestimated. No repertoire was sampled before or during the peak T cell response, only after it.

Germline V lookup: CDR1 SGHDN, CDR2 FVKESK. The CDR3 runs 16 residues. With 2 bases clipped from V and 6 bases from J, the junction kept 4 bases outside the gene matches. The sequencing used peripheral blood, collected on day 0 of MenACWY control vaccination. The chain has TRBV14 and TRBJ2-2; 12 nucleotides align to TRBD2. The source of this sequence is an adult in good health. DNA for the CDR3: TGTGCCAGCAGCCAATTTGGACTAGCGGGACCCGGGGAGCTGTTTTTT. It translates to CASSQFGLAGPGELFF.